These 26 T cell receptor beta chains share one sample of origin, sequenced in a study of T cells in Graves' hyperthyroidism and ophthalmopathy (dated by TCRdb to between 2019 and 2020). Preparation of the library involved multiplex PCR. Sequencing instrument: Illumina HiSeq 2000. The TCR beta CDR3 regions were amplified from RNA transcripts. For the first round of RT-PCR on the TCR CDR3, the HTBI primer set was used together with the Qiagen OneStep RT-PCR kit. Starting from the raw public reads, TCRdb applied fastp trimming at Q25, assembled clones with MiXCR and retained in-frame beta chains. Entries are consolidated by CDR3 protein sequence, retaining the most common genes and DNA. Recorded for this sample are over 400,000 distinct CDR3 sequences; roughly 14% of them occurred a single time. The ten largest make up approximately 13% of the sample. Input material: blood. The receptors shown here come from a man between 18 and 29 years old with Graves' ophthalmopathy.

V usage is TRBV29-1 and J usage is TRBJ1-2; D not resolved. CDR1 and CDR2 (germline): SQVTM, ANQGSEA. The ends were cut back, 6 bases at V and 8 bases at J, with 19 bases in the middle. The CDR3 extends over 13 amino acids. Written as DNA, the CDR3 is TGCAGCGTCGCTCGGACGGGCCGGGAGGGCTACACCTTC. Amino acid sequence: CSVARTGREGYTF.

This clonotype was seen repeatedly, ten times or more. This chain connects TRBV6-1 to TRBJ1-6; 7 bases match TRBD1. With V trimmed by 1 base and J by 4 bases, 7 bases remained unmatched. In germline, CDR1 is MNHNS, CDR2 SASEGT. The CDR3 extends over 17 amino acids. This CDR3 reads CASSEGGQAVYNSPLHF. The CDR3 region has the DNA TGTGCCAGCAGTGAAGGCGGACAGGCCGTTTATAATTCACCCCTCCACTTT.

This clonotype has at least ten counts. The V gene is TRBV24-1, the J gene TRBJ2-7; 7 nucleotides agree with TRBD1. Germline-derived CDR1 and CDR2 are KGHDR and SFDVKD. J lost 0 bases, V lost 12 bases, and 10 bases had no gene match. The CDR3 extends over 14 amino acids. CDR3 residues: CAQPPDRASYEQYF. In nucleotides, the CDR3 is TGTGCCCAACCACCCGACAGGGCCTCCTACGAGCAGTACTTC.

On this clonotype: It may be a read error: a sequence one base away is much more abundant. V is TRBV7-8 and J is TRBJ1-2; possibly TRBD1 for D (6 bases). The V end lost 3 bases, the J end lost 1 base, and 18 bases lay between the germline ends. The CDR3 loop spans 17 amino acids. Germline lookup yields CDR1 SGHVS and CDR2 FQNEAQ. The chain's CDR3 is CASSFHWGTQFNYGYTF. Written as DNA, the CDR3 is TGTGCCAGCAGCTTCCATTGGGGGACACAATTTAACTATGGCTACACCTTC. Combining the CDR3 with reference TRBV7-8 and TRBJ1-2 gives the whole variable domain GAGVSQSPRYKVAKRGQDVALRCDPISGHVSLFWYQQALGQGPEFLTYFQNEAQLDKSGLPSDRFFAERPEGSVSTLKIQRTQQEDSAVYLCASSFHWGTQFNYGYTFGSGTRLTVV.

This clonotype was seen a single time. The CDR3 coding sequence is TGTGCCAGCAGCTTGGACAGGACAGGGGGAGGCGAGCAGTACTTC. It specifies CASSLDRTGGGEQYF. The gene calls are TRBV7-9 and TRBJ2-7; 10 positions match TRBD1. CDR1 is SEHNR, CDR2 FQNEAQ, per germline (reference sequence). The J segment lost 6 bases and the V segment lost 3 bases, leaving 8 bases of the junction unmatched. The CDR3 contains 15 residues.

V and J are TRBV12-3 or TRBV12-4 and TRBJ1-1, with 9 bases identical to TRBD1. This CDR3 comprises 15 residues. The V and J ends lost 7 bases and 5 bases, in that order; junction bases with no gene match: 11. CDR3 sequence: CASILGQGGATEAFF. Here the CDR3 DNA reads TGTGCCAGCATTCTGGGACAGGGAGGGGCAACTGAAGCTTTCTTT.

This clonotype showed up just a few times. The CDR3 DNA sequence: TGTGCCAGCAGTTACGGAGCAGTAAGCTCTGGGGCCAACGTCCTGACTTTC. Protein sequence: CASSYGAVSSGANVLTF. The chain couples TRBV6-5 to TRBJ2-6, with D uncertain. V gave up 2 bases and J gave up 0 bases, with 11 bases separating them. The germline CDR1 and CDR2 sequences are MNHEY and SVGAGI. The CDR3 runs to 17 residues.

This clonotype was recorded at least ten times. The chain links TRBV7-9 to TRBJ2-1; D might be TRBD1 (5 bases). CDR1 SEHNR and CDR2 FQNEAQ come from the germline V gene (reference sequence). The germline V and J ends were trimmed by 7 bases and 9 bases, with 16 bases remaining between them. The CDR3 runs to 13 residues. CDR3 DNA: TGTGCCAGCACCCCCCCCCAGGGCGGTGAGCAGTTCTTC. It codes for CASTPPQGGEQFF.

This clonotype was counted at least ten times. This sequence joins TRBV6-1 and TRBJ2-7, with 7 bases identical to TRBD1. V lost 5 bases and J lost 5; bases outside the gene matches: 12. Germline loops: CDR1 MNHNS, CDR2 SASEGT. CDR3 size: 15 residues. CDR3 bases: TGTGCCAGCAGTAGTGATTTCCGAGACAGGGACGAGCAGTACTTC. Its translation: CASSSDFRDRDEQYF.

V is TRBV20-1 and J is TRBJ2-7; 12 bases map to TRBD2. This CDR3 spans 15 amino acids. CDR1 is DFQATT and CDR2 is SNEGSKA in the germline V gene (reference sequence). V dropped 1 base and J dropped 5; count of bases not matched to a gene: 6. Written as DNA, the CDR3 is TGCAGTGCTAGAGTTGGCCTAGCGGGGGGGAACGAGCAGTACTTC. Its protein is CSARVGLAGGNEQYF.

The chain carries TRBV28 and TRBJ1-1; D gene uncertain. V was trimmed by 3 bases and J by 4 bases, leaving 6 bases between them. This CDR3 region has 12 residues. Germline CDR1 is MDHEN and CDR2 is SYDVKM. The CDR3 sequence is CASSLMGTEAFF. The DNA for the CDR3 is TGTGCCAGCAGTTTGATGGGCACTGAAGCTTTCTTT.

This clonotype has more than one count but fewer than ten. The CDR3 region has the DNA TGCGCCAGCAGCCCAAGATTGGGTGCGCAGTATTTT. Amino acid sequence: CASSPRLGAQYF. The rearrangement joins TRBV4-1 to TRBJ2-3, with unresolved D. Germline CDR1 MGHRA, CDR2 YSYEKL. Trimming took off 4 bases at V and 10 bases at J, with 12 bases between the two ends. CDR3 size: 12 residues.

This clonotype was recorded many times. The chain uses TRBV6-1 and TRBJ2-7, with a weak D call TRBD1 (6 bases). Looked up from germline, CDR1 is MNHNS and CDR2 is SASEGT. Trimming left V 10 bases short and J 3 bases short, with 19 bases between. The length of the CDR3 is 14 residues. CDR3 bases: TGTGCCACCGGGGACACCCGGGTCCTCTACGAGCAGTACTTC. Translation gives CATGDTRVLYEQYF.

This clonotype was observed many times. This chain joins TRBV12-3 or TRBV12-4 and TRBJ2-3, with no clear D. The CDR3 has 14 residues. The V and J ends lost 6 bases and 0 bases respectively, with 10 bases between them. This CDR3 is CASSGRTSTDTQYF. Written as DNA, the CDR3 is TGTGCCAGCAGCGGCCGAACTAGCACAGATACGCAGTATTTT.

This clonotype was picked up many times. This sequence joins TRBV12-3 or TRBV12-4 and TRBJ2-7; a weak D match, TRBD2 (5 bases). Deletions cut 3 bases from V and 5 bases from J, with 11 bases between. The CDR3 is made up of 13 amino acids. Here the CDR3 DNA reads TGTGCCAGCAGTTTTGGAGGTGGGCACGAGCAGTACTTC. Protein product: CASSFGGGHEQYF.

At least ten counts were recorded for this clonotype. The chain recombines TRBV3-1 with TRBJ2-3, with 12 positions matching TRBD2. Germline CDR1 LGHDT, CDR2 YNNKEL (reference sequence). Trimming at V came to 4 bases and at J to 3 bases, leaving 8 bases not matched to a gene. CDR3 length: 17 residues. The CDR3 DNA reads TGTGCCAGCAGCCTACGACTAGCGGGAGCGGGAACAGATACGCAGTATTTT. It encodes CASSLRLAGAGTDTQYF.

This clonotype was seen a handful of times. CDR3 nucleotide sequence: TGTGCCAGTAAAGGGGCTAATACCTACGAGCAGTACTTC. This translates into CASKGANTYEQYF. This sequence joins TRBV19 and TRBJ2-7; perhaps TRBD1 as D (5 bases). The CDR3 sequence is 13 residues long. In germline, CDR1 is LNHDA, CDR2 SQIVND (reference sequence). V was shortened by 7 bases and J by 2 bases, with 12 bases between the two germline ends.

At least ten counts were recorded for this clonotype. The chain combines TRBV7-2 with TRBJ1-5; D remains ambiguous. The CDR3 spans 15 residues. Trimming stripped 1 base from V and 7 bases from J, with 14 bases between. Germline-derived CDR1 and CDR2 are SGHTA and FQGNSA. CDR3 coding DNA: TGTGCCAGCAGCTTAGACTCGTCAGGATCGCAGCCCCAGCATTTT. Amino acid sequence: CASSLDSSGSQPQHF.

This clonotype was seen at least ten times. The chain couples TRBV18 to TRBJ1-3; 7 bases align to TRBD1. The CDR3 extends over 13 amino acids. The V gene end was trimmed by 8 bases and the J gene end by 8 bases; junction bases not matched to a gene: 9. CDR1 KGHSH and CDR2 LQKENI come from the germline V gene. As DNA, the CDR3 is TGTGCCAGCGGGGGACAGCGTGAAGACACCATATATTTT. This gives the protein CASGGQREDTIYF.

This clonotype was seen repeatedly, ten times or more. The CDR3 spells CSVGSSSYGYTF. As DNA, the CDR3 is TGCAGCGTTGGGTCCAGCAGCTATGGCTACACCTTC. J is TRBJ1-2 and V is TRBV29-1, with D unresolved. CDR1 is SQVTM, CDR2 ANQGSEA, per germline. With 4 bases removed from V and 4 bases from J, the gap between germline ends came to 10 bases. The length of the CDR3 is 12 residues.

Concerning this clonotype itself: A read error is possible here, since a much larger clone lies one base away. V usage is TRBV10-3 and J usage is TRBJ2-5; D might be TRBD2 (5 bases). V was clipped by 6 bases and J by 2 bases, with 16 bases between them. The CDR3 has 15 residues. The germline gives CDR1 ENHRY, CDR2 SYGVKD. CDR3 sequence reads: CAIRSGSAYQETQYF. CDR3 nucleotide sequence: TGTGCCATCAGGAGCGGATCAGCCTATCAAGAGACCCAGTACTTC.

At least ten counts were recorded for this clonotype. The chain links TRBV12-3 or TRBV12-4 to TRBJ1-2; 10 nucleotides agree with TRBD1. Trimming cost V 4 bases and J 5 bases; bases outside gene matches: 7. The CDR3 extends over 15 amino acids. CDR3 sequence: CASSWDRGLTYGYTF. In DNA, the CDR3 is TGTGCCAGCAGTTGGGACAGGGGCCTAACGTATGGCTACACCTTC.

This clonotype occurred a few times. This may be a read error, as it is one base from a much larger clone. The chain carries TRBV6-1 and TRBJ1-1; D possibly corresponds to TRBD1 (5 bases). This CDR3 spans 16 amino acids. Trimming removed 6 bases at V and 6 bases at J, with 23 bases between. Looked up from germline, CDR1 is MNHNS and CDR2 is SASEGT. The CDR3 spells CASREYPTGFGPEAFF. The CDR3 DNA is TGTGCCAGCAGAGAGTACCCCACAGGTTTTGGTCCTGAAGCTTTCTTT.

This clonotype was found many times. The J gene is TRBJ2-1, the V gene TRBV11-2, with 8 bases aligning to TRBD2. J was trimmed by 10 bases and V by 8 bases; bases with no gene match: 13. Germline values: CDR1 SGHAT, CDR2 FQNNGV. The CDR3 consists of 14 residues. CDR3 amino acids: CASRRVYSGKEQFF. The CDR3 bases are TGTGCCAGCCGCAGGGTTTATAGCGGGAAGGAGCAGTTCTTC.

In this sample, this clonotype turned up a few times. The chain uses TRBV27 and TRBJ1-2; TRBD1 aligns across 11 bases. Germline CDR1 is MNHEY and CDR2 is SMNVEV (reference sequence). V lost 6 bases to trimming and J lost 8 bases; unmatched junction nucleotides: 8. The CDR3 spans 14 residues. The CDR3 DNA reads TGTGCCAGCAGACCGGGACAGGGGGTGGAGGGCTACACCTTC. This encodes CASRPGQGVEGYTF.

Many counts were recorded for this clonotype. This sequence joins TRBV6-1 and TRBJ1-3, with D perhaps TRBD1 (5 bases). Germline V gene lookup returns CDR1 MNHNS and CDR2 SASEGT. This CDR3 has 15 amino acids. V was cut by 5 bases and J by 0 bases, with 11 bases left in between. For the CDR3, the DNA is TGTGCCAGCAGTCTGGACATTAGCTCTGGAAACACCATATATTTT. Its translation is CASSLDISSGNTIYF.